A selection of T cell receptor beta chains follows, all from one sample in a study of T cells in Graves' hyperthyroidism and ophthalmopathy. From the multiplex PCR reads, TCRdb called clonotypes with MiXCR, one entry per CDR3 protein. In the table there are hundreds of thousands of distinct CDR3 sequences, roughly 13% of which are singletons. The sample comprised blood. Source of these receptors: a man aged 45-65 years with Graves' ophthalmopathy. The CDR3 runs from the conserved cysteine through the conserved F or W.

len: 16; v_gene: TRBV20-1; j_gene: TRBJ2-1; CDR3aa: CSARDPGQGAYNEQFF
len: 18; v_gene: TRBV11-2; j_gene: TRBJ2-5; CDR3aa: CASSQDASMAGRRETQYF
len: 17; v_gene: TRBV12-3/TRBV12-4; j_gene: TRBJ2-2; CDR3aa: CASSLGDRGRYGGELFF
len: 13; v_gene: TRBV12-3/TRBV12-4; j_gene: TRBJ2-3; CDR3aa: CASITRGTDTQYF
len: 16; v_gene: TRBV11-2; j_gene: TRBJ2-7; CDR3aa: CASSPGLAGDRHEQYF
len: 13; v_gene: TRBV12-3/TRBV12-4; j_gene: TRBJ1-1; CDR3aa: CASISGLHTEAFF
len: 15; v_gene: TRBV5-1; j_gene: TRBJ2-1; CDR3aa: CASSLSGGTYNEQFF
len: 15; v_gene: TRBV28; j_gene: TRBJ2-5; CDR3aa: CASSGRQGLQETQYF
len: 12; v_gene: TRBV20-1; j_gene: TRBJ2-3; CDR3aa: CSAERGGDTQYF
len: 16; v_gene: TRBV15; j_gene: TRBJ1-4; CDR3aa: CATSRDNLGYDEKLFF
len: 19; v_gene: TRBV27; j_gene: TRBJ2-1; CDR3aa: CASSLLSSGPNLAYNEQFF
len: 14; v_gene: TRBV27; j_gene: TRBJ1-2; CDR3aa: CASSSDRRYYGYTF
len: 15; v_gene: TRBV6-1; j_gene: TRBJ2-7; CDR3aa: CASSWGLAGIYEQYF
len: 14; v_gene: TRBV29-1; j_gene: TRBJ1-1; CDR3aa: CSVEVRTGRTEAFF
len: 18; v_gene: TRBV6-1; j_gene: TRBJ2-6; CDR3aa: CASSDRVLTSSGANVLTF
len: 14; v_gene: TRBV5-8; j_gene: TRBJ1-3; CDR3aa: CASSLGSFGNTIYF
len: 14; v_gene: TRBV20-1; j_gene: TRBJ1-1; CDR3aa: CSASGQAVNTEAFF
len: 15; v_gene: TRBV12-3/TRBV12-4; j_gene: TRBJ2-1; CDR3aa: CASTKPGPRYNEQFF
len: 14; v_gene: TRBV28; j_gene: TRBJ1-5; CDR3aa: CASSSGQRNQPQHF
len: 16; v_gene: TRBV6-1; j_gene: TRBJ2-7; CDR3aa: CASRALRLAGFYEQYF
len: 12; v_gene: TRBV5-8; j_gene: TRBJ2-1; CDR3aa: CASSHPGNEQFF
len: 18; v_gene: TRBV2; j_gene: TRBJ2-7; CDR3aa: CASSESDMDRTSSYEQYF
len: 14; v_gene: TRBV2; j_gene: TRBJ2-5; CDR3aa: CASLSGSLRETQYF
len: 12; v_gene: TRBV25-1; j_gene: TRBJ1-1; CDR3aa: CASRTGGSEAFF
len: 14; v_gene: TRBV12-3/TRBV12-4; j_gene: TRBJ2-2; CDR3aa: CASSKEGWTGELFF
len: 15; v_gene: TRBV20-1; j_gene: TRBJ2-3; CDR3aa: CSAKRGVEVTDTQYF
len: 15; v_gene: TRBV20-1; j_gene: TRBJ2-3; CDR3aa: CSAREGTAGTDTQYF
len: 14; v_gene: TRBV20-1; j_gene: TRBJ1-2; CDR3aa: CSAPRDRSPYGYTF
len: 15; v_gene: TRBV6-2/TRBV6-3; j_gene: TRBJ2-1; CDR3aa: CASSYEVSGGDEQFF
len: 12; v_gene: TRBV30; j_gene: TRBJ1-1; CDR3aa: CAWSGSHTEAFF